This TCR beta chain was recorded in a study of identical twins. General study findings and limits: In zero-insertion analyses, partial confounding could arise from invariant MAIT and iNKT cells.

Germline loops: CDR1 SGDLS, CDR2 YYNGEE. The CDR3 consists of 13 residues. V lost 0 bases and J lost 7, with 11 bases in between. Using its own MiXCR run on the 5' RACE reads, TCRdb lists one record per CDR3 protein. The sample holds hundreds of thousands of distinct CDR3 sequences, 21% seen once. A word on this clonotype: Antigen specificity is unknown.

This same sample was also taken into another study, of T cells expressing NK-cell markers. From that paper: Of the CD8+ T cells in over five donors, 1.0-7.0% belonged to dominant NKG2C+ clonotypes.

This receptor was obtained from a woman aged 18 to 35 in good health. The sample taken for sequencing was PBMCs. The chain combines TRBV9 with TRBJ2-7; D perhaps matches TRBD2 (6 bases). As DNA, the CDR3 is TGTGCCAGCAGCGTAGGGGACTTCGGGGAGCAGTACTTC. It encodes CASSVGDFGEQYF.